These 22 T cell receptor beta chains came from one sample sequenced in a study of blood T cell repertoires in COVID-19. Profiling relied on immunoSEQ multiplex PCR, and the TCRdb table lists in-frame clones only, not all of them. Of some 300,000 clones in the sample, 88% were seen once. Input material: PBMCs or T cells enriched from blood (not recorded which). The receptors come from a woman aged 60-75 years in a cohort exposed to, infected with or recovered from COVID-19 (not recorded which).

This clone has just one count. The chain employs TRBV6-1 and TRBJ1-2; TRBD1 matches at 7 bases. The CDR3 has 14 residues. Per the germline V gene, CDR1 is MNHNS and CDR2 is SASEGT. J was trimmed by 5 bases and V by 3 bases; bases with no gene match: 6. The CDR3 DNA reads as TGTGCCAGCAGTGATTTAAGGGGGCCTTATGGCTACACCTTC. Translated: CASSDLRGPYGYTF.

The chain employs TRBV14 and TRBJ2-2; D unclear. This CDR3 is built from 16 residues. CDR1 SGHDN and CDR2 FVKESK come from the germline V gene. V lost 0 bases and J 1 base, leaving 9 bases between the germline ends. CDR3: CASSQEVPGNTGELFF. The CDR3 DNA is TGTGCCAGCAGCCAAGAAGTACCAGGGAACACCGGGGAGCTGTTTTTT.

J is TRBJ1-5 and V is TRBV7-2, with D possibly being TRBD1 (6 bases). This CDR3 contains 15 residues. From germline, CDR1 is SGHTA and CDR2 FQGNSA. The ends were cut back, 1 base at V and 2 bases at J, with 9 bases in the middle. The CDR3: CASSLVQGGNQPQHF. Written as DNA, the CDR3 is TGTGCCAGCAGCTTAGTACAGGGAGGCAATCAGCCCCAGCATTTT.

The J gene is TRBJ1-2, the V gene TRBV2; a weak D match, TRBD1 (6 bases). Trimming shortened V by 6 bases and J by 6 bases, and 17 bases separated the two germline ends. The CDR3 runs to 14 residues. Germline V gene sequence: CDR1 SNHLY, CDR2 FYNNEI. The CDR3 sequence is CASSPQGRGNGYTF. As DNA, the CDR3 is TGTGCCAGCAGCCCCCAGGGCAGGGGTAATGGCTACACCTTC.

This chain connects TRBV5-4 to TRBJ2-3; no firm D call. The V gene's germline CDR1 is SGHNT and CDR2 YYREEE (reference sequence). Trimming took off 4 bases at V and 2 bases at J, with 5 bases between the two ends. The CDR3 is made up of 12 amino acids. This CDR3 is CASSHNTDTQYF. The CDR3 DNA sequence: TGTGCCAGCAGCCACAACACAGATACGCAGTATTTT.

The chain joins TRBV13 to TRBJ2-7; TRBD2 agrees at 7 bases. J lost 5 bases, V lost 4 bases, and 8 bases had no gene match. The CDR3 covers 14 residues. Germline V gives CDR1 PRHDT, CDR2 FYEKMQ (reference sequence). CDR3 in amino acids: CASSSRTRGNEQYF. CDR3 bases: TGTGCCAGCAGCTCTAGGACTAGGGGCAACGAGCAGTACTTC. The whole variable domain, remainder taken from reference TRBV13 and TRBJ2-7, is AAGVIQSPRHLIKEKRETATLKCYPIPRHDTVYWYQQGPGQDPQFLISFYEKMQSDKGSIPDRFSAQQFSDYHSELNMSSLELGDSALYFCASSSRTRGNEQYFGPGTRLTVT.

The gene calls are TRBV10-3 and TRBJ2-7, with D perhaps TRBD1 (6 bases). This CDR3 comprises 15 residues. From germline, CDR1 is ENHRY and CDR2 SYGVKD. With 2 bases removed from V and 1 base from J, the gap between germline ends came to 12 bases. CDR3 protein: CAISERDQGSYEQYF. CDR3 DNA sequence: TGTGCCATCAGTGAGAGAGATCAGGGGTCCTACGAGCAGTACTTC.

V gene TRBV10-3 combines with J gene TRBJ2-7, with TRBD2 matching over 10 bases. The CDR3 covers 15 residues. Germline V gene data show CDR1 as ENHRY and CDR2 as SYGVKD. Trimming took 3 bases from V and 5 from J; bases not matched to a gene: 7. In DNA form, the CDR3 reads TGTGCCATCAGTGAATTCCCCAGCGGGAGGGACGAGCAGTACTTC. Its translation is CAISEFPSGRDEQYF.

The J gene is TRBJ2-2, the V gene TRBV2; 7 bases are a match to TRBD2. V shed 9 bases and J 5 bases; nucleotides not matched to a gene: 9. The CDR3 extends over 14 amino acids. CDR1 and CDR2 from the germline V gene are SNHLY and FYNNEI. CDR3 coding DNA: TGTGCCAGTTCGCGGCGGGAGAGGACCGGGGAGCTGTTTTTT. The encoded protein is CASSRRERTGELFF.

This chain connects TRBV28 to TRBJ1-5, with TRBD1 matching over 9 bases. The CDR3 sequence is 16 residues long. The V gene end was trimmed by 5 bases and the J gene end by 4 bases; junction bases not matched to a gene: 9. CDR1 and CDR2 (germline): MDHEN, SYDVKM. The CDR3 DNA follows: TGTGCCAGCAGTCCCCTAATGGGACAGGGAAATCAGCCCCAGCATTTT. Protein product: CASSPLMGQGNQPQHF.

The CDR3 region has the DNA TGTGCCAGCAGCGCGCAAAGACTAGCGGGAGGTAGAGATACGCAGTATTTT. It is translated as CASSAQRLAGGRDTQYF. The J gene is TRBJ2-3, the V gene TRBV11-2; the match to TRBD2 covers 13 bases. Germline V lookup: CDR1 SGHAT, CDR2 FQNNGV. V lost 5 bases and J lost 5; bases outside the gene matches: 10. This CDR3 contains 17 residues. Using reference TRBV11-2 and TRBJ2-3 for the parts outside the CDR3, the full variable domain is EAGVAQSPRYKIIEKRQSVAFWCNPISGHATLYWYQQILGQGPKLLIQFQNNGVVDDSQLPKDRFSAERLKGVDSTLKIQPAKLEDSAVYLCASSAQRLAGGRDTQYFGPGTRLTVL.

The chain recombines TRBV4-3 with TRBJ2-3; tentative D call: TRBD1 (5 bases). The CDR3 is 17 residues long. Trimming removed 0 bases from V and 0 bases from J, with 13 bases in between. Germline V gene lookup returns CDR1 LGHNA and CDR2 YSLEER. The CDR3 sequence is CASSQELGATSTDTQYF. The CDR3 coding sequence is TGCGCCAGCAGCCAAGAATTAGGGGCCACTAGCACAGATACGCAGTATTTT.

The gene calls are TRBV18 and TRBJ2-2; 9 bases line up with TRBD2. The CDR3 has 16 amino acids. The V gene's germline CDR1 is KGHSH and CDR2 LQKENI. The junction had 3 bases not matched to a gene; V was cut back by 3 bases and J by 1 base. The CDR3 reads CASSPRLAENTGELFF. Here the CDR3 DNA reads TGTGCCAGCTCACCTCGACTAGCGGAGAACACCGGGGAGCTGTTTTTT.

The rearrangement links TRBV7-9 to TRBJ2-7; D gene uncertain. This CDR3 is 13 amino acids long. Trimming shortened V by 5 bases and J by 2 bases, and 10 bases separated the two germline ends. Germline assignment: CDR1 SEHNR and CDR2 FQNEAQ (reference sequence). CDR3 nucleotide sequence: TGTGCCAGCAGCCACCCCCCGGCCTACGAGCAGTACTTC. Translating it yields CASSHPPAYEQYF.

This clone was found a few times. The chain is built from TRBV28 and TRBJ2-7; 7 bases match TRBD1. Germline assignment: CDR1 MDHEN and CDR2 SYDVKM. The CDR3 runs to 12 residues. The ends lost 6 bases at V and 2 bases at J; junction bases unmatched: 1. CDR3 DNA: TGTGCCAGCAGGACAGGGACCTACGAGCAGTACTTC. This encodes CASRTGTYEQYF.

The V call is TRBV13, the J call TRBJ2-7; possibly TRBD2 for D (6 bases). The germline V gene encodes CDR1 PRHDT and CDR2 FYEKMQ (reference sequence). The CDR3 consists of 12 residues. Deletions cut 3 bases from V and 9 bases from J, with 12 bases between. CDR3 in amino acids: CASSLEGTVQYF. CDR3 sequence (DNA): TGTGCCAGCAGCTTGGAGGGAACCGTGCAGTACTTC.

DNA for the CDR3: TGTGCCAGCAGCCCCCGCGGGAACCTCTATGGCTACACCTTC. Its translation: CASSPRGNLYGYTF. The chain uses TRBV6-5 and TRBJ1-2; unclear D gene. The CDR3 totals 14 residues. V was cut by 6 bases and J by 4 bases, with 15 bases left in between. The germline gives CDR1 MNHEY, CDR2 SVGAGI.

V is TRBV3-1 (or the pseudogene TRBV3-2) and J is TRBJ2-7; TRBD1 is a possible D gene (6 bases). The CDR3 sequence is 17 residues long. V lost 2 bases, J lost 3 bases, and 20 bases lay in between. Germline V gene data show CDR1 as LGHDT and CDR2 as YNNKEL (reference sequence). This CDR3 is CASSQSAWGRQVYEQYF. CDR3 nucleotide sequence: TGTGCCAGCAGCCAATCTGCCTGGGGGCGACAGGTCTACGAGCAGTACTTC.

The rearrangement links TRBV13 to TRBJ2-1, with 11 bases fitting TRBD2. Per germline, CDR1 PRHDT and CDR2 FYEKMQ (reference sequence). This CDR3 has 15 amino acids. The V gene end was trimmed by 2 bases and the J gene end by 10 bases; junction bases not matched to a gene: 7. The CDR3 DNA reads TGTGCCAGCAGCTTAAGAACTAGCGGGAGTGAGGAGCAGTTCTTC. Translating it yields CASSLRTSGSEEQFF.

Of note for this clone: Other nucleotide sequences in the sample specify the same CDR3. The chain is built from TRBV4-1 and TRBJ1-4; 8 positions match TRBD1. This CDR3 spans 15 amino acids. Germline loops: CDR1 MGHRA, CDR2 YSYEKL. Trimming removed 3 bases from V and 4 bases from J; junction bases left unmatched: 4. In nucleotides, the CDR3 is TGCGCCAGCAGCCACCGGGACAGGAATAATGAAAAACTGTTTTTT. It yields the protein CASSHRDRNNEKLFF.

This clone was observed once. The chain links TRBV7-2 to TRBJ2-5; 11 bases fit TRBD2. CDR1 is SGHTA and CDR2 is FQGNSA in the germline V gene. The V gene end was trimmed by 5 bases and the J gene end by 3 bases; junction bases not matched to a gene: 2. This CDR3 comprises 14 residues. DNA of the CDR3: TGTGCCAGCAGCGCGGGACTAGCGGAAGAGACCCAGTACTTC. This codes for CASSAGLAEETQYF.

The chain uses TRBV5-1 and TRBJ2-1; TRBD2 matches 9 bases. Germline lookup yields CDR1 SGHRS and CDR2 YFSETQ. Germline trimming cut 5 bases from V and 6 bases from J; bases unmatched to any gene: 3. The CDR3 spans 13 residues. This chain's CDR3 is CASRLAGSNEQFF. CDR3 bases: TGCGCCAGCAGACTAGCGGGTAGCAATGAGCAGTTCTTC.